This TCR beta chain was sequenced in a study of blood T cell repertoires in COVID-19. Germline V gene lookup returns CDR1 SGHTA and CDR2 FQGTGA. The V gene lost 5 bases and the J gene lost 1 base, with 11 bases spanning the gap. The CDR3 sequence is 15 residues long. As processed by the authors: Nucleated cell number was recorded as an estimate derived from reference gene primer amplification. Assay used: immunoSEQ multiplex PCR; TCRdb lists only in-frame clones, some missing. V, J and clone size reflect that table, while D and trimming were determined from the DNA. The sample lists about 110,000 clones, around 82% occurring once.

Material: peripheral blood. This sequence joins TRBV7-3 and TRBJ2-2; D is undetermined. The TCR sequence derives from a woman aged 45-60 years with acute or convalescent COVID-19. Written as DNA, the CDR3 is TGTGCCAGCAGCCCCGGTGGTAAGAACACCGGGGAGCTGTTTTTT. It translates to CASSPGGKNTGELFF.